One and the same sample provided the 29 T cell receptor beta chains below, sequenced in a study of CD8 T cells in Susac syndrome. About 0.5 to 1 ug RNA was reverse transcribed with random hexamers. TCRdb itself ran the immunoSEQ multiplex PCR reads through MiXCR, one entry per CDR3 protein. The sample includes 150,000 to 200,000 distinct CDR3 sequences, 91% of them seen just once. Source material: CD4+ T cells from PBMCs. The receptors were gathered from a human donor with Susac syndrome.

The CDR3 sequence: CASSLGGGRAKNIQYF. DNA for the CDR3: TGTGCCAGCAGTTTGGGTGGGGGCAGGGCCAAAAACATTCAGTACTTC. V and J are TRBV28 and TRBJ2-4; a weak D match, TRBD1 (6 bases). This CDR3 comprises 16 residues. V was clipped by 3 bases and J by 1 base, with 13 bases between them. Germline V gives CDR1 MDHEN, CDR2 SYDVKM. The entire variable domain, with the rest obtained from reference TRBV28 and TRBJ2-4, is as follows: DVKVTQSSRYLVKRTGEKVFLECVQDMDHENMFWYRQDPGLGLRLIYFSYDVKMKEKGDIPEGYSVSREKKERFSLILESASTNQTSMYLCASSLGGGRAKNIQYFGAGTRLSVL.

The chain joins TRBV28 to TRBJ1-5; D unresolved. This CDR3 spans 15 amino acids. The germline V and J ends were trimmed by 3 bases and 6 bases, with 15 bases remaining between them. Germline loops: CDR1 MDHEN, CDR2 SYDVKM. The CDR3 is CASSLRQVVPQPQHF. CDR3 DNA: TGTGCCAGCAGTTTGAGGCAGGTAGTGCCTCAGCCCCAGCATTTT.

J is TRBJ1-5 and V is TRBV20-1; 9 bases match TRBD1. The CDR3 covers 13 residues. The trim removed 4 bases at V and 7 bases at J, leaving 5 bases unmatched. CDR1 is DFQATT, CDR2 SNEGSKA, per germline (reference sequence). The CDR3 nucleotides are TGCAGTGCTATAAGACAGGGGGAACAGCCCCAGCATTTT. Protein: CSAIRQGEQPQHF.

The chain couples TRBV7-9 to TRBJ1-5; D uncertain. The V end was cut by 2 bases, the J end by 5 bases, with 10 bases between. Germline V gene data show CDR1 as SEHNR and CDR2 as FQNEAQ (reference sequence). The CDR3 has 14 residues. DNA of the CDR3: TGTGCCAGCAGCTTACAAGGGTCTGATCAGCCCCAGCATTTT. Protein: CASSLQGSDQPQHF.

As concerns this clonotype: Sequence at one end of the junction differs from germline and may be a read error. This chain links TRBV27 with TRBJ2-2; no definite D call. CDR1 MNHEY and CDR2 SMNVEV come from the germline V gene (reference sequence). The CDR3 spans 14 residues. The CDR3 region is CASSLRWNTGELFF. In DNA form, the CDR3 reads TGCGCCAGCAGTTTACGATGGAACACCGGGGAGCTGTTTTTT.

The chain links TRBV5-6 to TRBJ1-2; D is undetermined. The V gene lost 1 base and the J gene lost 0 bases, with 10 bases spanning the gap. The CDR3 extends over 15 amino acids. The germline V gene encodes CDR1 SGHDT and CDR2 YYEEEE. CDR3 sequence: CASSLTPSSNYGYTF. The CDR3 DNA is TGTGCCAGCAGCTTGACACCTTCCTCTAACTATGGCTACACCTTC.

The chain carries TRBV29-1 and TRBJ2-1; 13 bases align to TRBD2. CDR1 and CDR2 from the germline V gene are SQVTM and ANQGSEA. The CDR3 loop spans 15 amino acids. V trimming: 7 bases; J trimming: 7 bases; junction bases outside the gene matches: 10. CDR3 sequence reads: CSAGAGTSGKNEQFF. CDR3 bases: TGCAGCGCAGGAGCCGGGACTAGCGGGAAGAATGAGCAGTTCTTC.

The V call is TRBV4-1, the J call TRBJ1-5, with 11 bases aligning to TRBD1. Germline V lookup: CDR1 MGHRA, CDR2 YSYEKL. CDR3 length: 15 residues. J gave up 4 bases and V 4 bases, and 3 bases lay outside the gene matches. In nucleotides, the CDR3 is TGCGCCAGCAGCCGGGGGACAGGGGGTAATCAGCCCCAGCATTTT. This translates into CASSRGTGGNQPQHF.

The CDR3 DNA follows: TGTGCCATCATTCACCACCGGACTAGCGGGGAGAACAATGAGCAGTTCTTC. It is translated as CAIIHHRTSGENNEQFF. This chain links TRBV10-3 with TRBJ2-1; 12 bases map to TRBD2. CDR1 and CDR2 from the germline V gene are ENHRY and SYGVKD. J gave up 5 bases and V 7 bases, and 12 bases lay outside the gene matches. CDR3 size: 17 residues.

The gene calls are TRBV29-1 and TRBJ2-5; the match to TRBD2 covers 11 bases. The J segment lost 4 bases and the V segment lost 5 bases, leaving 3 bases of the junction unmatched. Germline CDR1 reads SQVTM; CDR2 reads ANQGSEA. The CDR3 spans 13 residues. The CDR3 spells CSVPGLAGETQYF. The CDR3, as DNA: TGCAGCGTTCCCGGACTAGCGGGAGAGACCCAGTACTTC. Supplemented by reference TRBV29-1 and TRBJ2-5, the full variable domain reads SAVISQKPSRDICQRGTSLTIQCQVDSQVTMMFWYRQQPGQSLTLIATANQGSEATYESGFVIDKFPISRPNLTFSTLTVSNMSPEDSSIYLCSVPGLAGETQYFGPGTRLLVL.

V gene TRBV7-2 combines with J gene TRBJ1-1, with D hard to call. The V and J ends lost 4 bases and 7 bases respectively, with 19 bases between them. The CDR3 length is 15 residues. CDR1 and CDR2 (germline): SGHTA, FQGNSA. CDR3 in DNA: TGTGCCAGCAGCTCGAGGATGGCGGAGGAAAATGAAGCTTTCTTT. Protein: CASSSRMAEENEAFF.

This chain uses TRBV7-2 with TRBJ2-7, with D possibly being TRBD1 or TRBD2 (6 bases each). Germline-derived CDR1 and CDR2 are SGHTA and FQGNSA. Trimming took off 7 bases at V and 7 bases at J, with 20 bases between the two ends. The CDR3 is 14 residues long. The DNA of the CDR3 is TGTGCCAGCACCCTGGGGGGCTCCGCCGGGGAGCAGTACTTC. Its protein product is CASTLGGSAGEQYF.

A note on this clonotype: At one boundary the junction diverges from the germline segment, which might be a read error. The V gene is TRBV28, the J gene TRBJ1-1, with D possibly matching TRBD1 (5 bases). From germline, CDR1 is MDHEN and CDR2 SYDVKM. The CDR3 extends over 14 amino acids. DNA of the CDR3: TGTGCCAGCAGTTTAGGGGGGGTCCCCCTCGAAGTTTTCTTT. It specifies CASSLGGVPLEVFF.

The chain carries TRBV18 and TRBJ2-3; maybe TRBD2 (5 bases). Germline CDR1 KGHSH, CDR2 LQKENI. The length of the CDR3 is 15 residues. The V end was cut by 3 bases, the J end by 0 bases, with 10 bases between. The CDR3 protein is CASSPFRDSTDTQYF. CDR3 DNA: TGTGCCAGCTCACCGTTCCGGGATAGCACAGATACGCAGTATTTT.

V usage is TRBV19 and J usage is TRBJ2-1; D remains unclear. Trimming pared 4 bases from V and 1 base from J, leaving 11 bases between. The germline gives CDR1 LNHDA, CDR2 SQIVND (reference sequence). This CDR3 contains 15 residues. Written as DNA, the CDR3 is TGTGCCAGTAGTAAGGAATTTCAATCCTACAATGAGCAGTTCTTC. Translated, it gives CASSKEFQSYNEQFF.

The DNA of the CDR3 is TGTGCCAGCAGGAAAGGGAGGGGTCTGTACGAGCAGTACTTC. Protein: CASRKGRGLYEQYF. The rearrangement uses TRBV27 and TRBJ2-7, with 7 nucleotides matching TRBD2. Unmatched junction bases numbered 9, after V lost 6 bases and J lost 4 bases. CDR1 is MNHEY, CDR2 SMNVEV, per germline (reference sequence). The CDR3 spans 14 residues.

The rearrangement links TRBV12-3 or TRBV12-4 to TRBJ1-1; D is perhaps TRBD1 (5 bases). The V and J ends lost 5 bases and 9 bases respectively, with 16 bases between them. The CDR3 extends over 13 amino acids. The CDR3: CASSQAGPPKAFF. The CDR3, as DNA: TGTGCCAGCAGTCAGGCAGGGCCCCCGAAAGCTTTCTTT.

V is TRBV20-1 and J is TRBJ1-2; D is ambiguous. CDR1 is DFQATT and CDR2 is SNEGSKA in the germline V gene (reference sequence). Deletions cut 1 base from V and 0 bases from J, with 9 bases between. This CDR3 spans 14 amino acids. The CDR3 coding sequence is TGCAGTGCTAGAGGGGGTCAACCTAACTATGGCTACACCTTC. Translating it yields CSARGGQPNYGYTF.

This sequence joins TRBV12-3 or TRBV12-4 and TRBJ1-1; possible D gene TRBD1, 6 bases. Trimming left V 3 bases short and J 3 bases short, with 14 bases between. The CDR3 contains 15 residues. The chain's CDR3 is CASSFWGAGDTEAFF. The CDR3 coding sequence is TGTGCCAGCAGTTTTTGGGGGGCGGGGGACACTGAAGCTTTCTTT.

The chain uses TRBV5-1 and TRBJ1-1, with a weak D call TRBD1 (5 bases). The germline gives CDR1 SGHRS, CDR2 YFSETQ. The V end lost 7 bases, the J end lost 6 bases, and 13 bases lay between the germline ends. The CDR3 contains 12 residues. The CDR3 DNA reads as TGCGCCAGCTCCGGACAATTCGCTGAAGCTTTCTTT. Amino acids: CASSGQFAEAFF.

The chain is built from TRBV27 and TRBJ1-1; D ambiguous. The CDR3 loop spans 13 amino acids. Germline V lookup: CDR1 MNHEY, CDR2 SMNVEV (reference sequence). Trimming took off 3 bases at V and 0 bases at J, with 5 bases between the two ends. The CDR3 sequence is CASSLTLNTEAFF. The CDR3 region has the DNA TGTGCCAGCAGTTTGACGCTGAACACTGAAGCTTTCTTT.

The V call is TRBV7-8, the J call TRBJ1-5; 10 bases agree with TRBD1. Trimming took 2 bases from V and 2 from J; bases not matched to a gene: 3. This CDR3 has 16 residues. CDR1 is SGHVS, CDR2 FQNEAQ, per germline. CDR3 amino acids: CASSLRTGGGNQPQHF. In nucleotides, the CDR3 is TGTGCCAGCAGCTTACGGACAGGGGGTGGCAATCAGCCCCAGCATTTT.

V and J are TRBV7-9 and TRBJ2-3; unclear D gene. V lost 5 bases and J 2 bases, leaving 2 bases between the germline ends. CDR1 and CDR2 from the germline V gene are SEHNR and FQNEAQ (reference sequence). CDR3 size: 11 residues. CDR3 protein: CASSHTDTQYF. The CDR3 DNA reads TGTGCCAGCAGCCACACAGATACGCAGTATTTT.

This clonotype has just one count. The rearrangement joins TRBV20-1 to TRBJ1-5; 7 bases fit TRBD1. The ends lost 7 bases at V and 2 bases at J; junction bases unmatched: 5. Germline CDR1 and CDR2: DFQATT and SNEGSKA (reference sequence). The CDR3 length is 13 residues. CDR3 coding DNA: TGCAGTGTCGCAGGGGGTGGCAATCAGCCCCAGCATTTT. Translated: CSVAGGGNQPQHF.

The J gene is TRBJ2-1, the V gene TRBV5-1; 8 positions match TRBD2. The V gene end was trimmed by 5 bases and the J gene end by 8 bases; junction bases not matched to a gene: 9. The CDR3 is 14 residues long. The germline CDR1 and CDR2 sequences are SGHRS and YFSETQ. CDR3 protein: CASSRERESDEQFF. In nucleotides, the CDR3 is TGCGCCAGCAGTAGAGAGCGGGAGAGCGATGAGCAGTTCTTC.

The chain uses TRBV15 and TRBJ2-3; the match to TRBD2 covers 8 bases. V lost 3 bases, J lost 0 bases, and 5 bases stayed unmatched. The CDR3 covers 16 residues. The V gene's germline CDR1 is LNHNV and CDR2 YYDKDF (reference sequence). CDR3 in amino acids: CATSRRLALSTDTQYF. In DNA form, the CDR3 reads TGTGCCACCAGCAGGAGACTAGCGCTAAGCACAGATACGCAGTATTTT.

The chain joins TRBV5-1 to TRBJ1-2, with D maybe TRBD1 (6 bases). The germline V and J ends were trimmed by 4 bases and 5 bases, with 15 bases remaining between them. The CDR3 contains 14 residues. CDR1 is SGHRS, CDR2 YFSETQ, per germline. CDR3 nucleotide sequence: TGCGCCAGCAGCCTTACCGGGACACCGTATGGCTACACCTTC. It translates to CASSLTGTPYGYTF.

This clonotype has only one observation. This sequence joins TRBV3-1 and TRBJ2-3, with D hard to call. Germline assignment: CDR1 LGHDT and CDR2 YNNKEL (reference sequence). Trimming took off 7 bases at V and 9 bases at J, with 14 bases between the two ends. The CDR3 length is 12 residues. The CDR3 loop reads CASIKSVGTQYF. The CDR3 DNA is TGTGCCAGCATTAAGAGCGTCGGAACGCAGTATTTT.

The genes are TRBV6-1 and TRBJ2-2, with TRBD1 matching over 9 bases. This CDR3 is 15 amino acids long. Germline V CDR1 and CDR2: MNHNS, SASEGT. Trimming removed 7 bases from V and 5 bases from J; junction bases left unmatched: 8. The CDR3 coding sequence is TGTGCCAGCATCTGGGGACAGGGAGGAACCGGGGAGCTGTTTTTT. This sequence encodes CASIWGQGGTGELFF.